The clone carrying this TCR beta chain was picked up a small number of times. This record belongs to a study of response to subunit inactivated influenza vaccine. From the RT-PCR reads, TCRdb called clonotypes with MiXCR, one entry per CDR3 protein. The table includes about 530,000 distinct CDR3 sequences, over 10% detected once. This CDR3 region has 15 residues. From germline, CDR1 is SGHVS and CDR2 FNYEAQ. J was trimmed by 5 bases and V by 5 bases; bases with no gene match: 8. The sample consisted of PBMCs from blood, taken about 6 weeks after vaccination. The V gene is TRBV7-6, the J gene TRBJ2-1; 8 bases fit TRBD2. The receptor was isolated from a man aged 45-65 years who received an inactivated influenza vaccine. CDR3 in amino acids: CASSEVAGNHNEQFF. CDR3 sequence (DNA): TGTGCCAGCAGCGAGGTAGCGGGGAACCACAATGAGCAGTTCTTC.